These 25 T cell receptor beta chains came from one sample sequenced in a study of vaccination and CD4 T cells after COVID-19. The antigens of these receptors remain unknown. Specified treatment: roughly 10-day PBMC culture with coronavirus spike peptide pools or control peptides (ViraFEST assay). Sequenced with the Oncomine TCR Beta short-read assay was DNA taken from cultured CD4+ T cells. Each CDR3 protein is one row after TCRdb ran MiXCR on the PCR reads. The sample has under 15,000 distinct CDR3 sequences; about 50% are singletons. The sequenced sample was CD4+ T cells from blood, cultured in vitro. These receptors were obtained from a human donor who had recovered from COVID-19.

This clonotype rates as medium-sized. The CDR3 nucleotides read TGTGCCATCAGTGAGAAGGGACAGGGGGCGAATAATTCACCCCTCCACTTT. Protein: CAISEKGQGANNSPLHF. The gene calls are TRBV10-3 and TRBJ1-6; 12 positions match TRBD1. The CDR3 extends over 17 amino acids. Per the germline V gene, CDR1 is ENHRY and CDR2 is SYGVKD. V shed 2 bases and J 5 bases; nucleotides not matched to a gene: 4.

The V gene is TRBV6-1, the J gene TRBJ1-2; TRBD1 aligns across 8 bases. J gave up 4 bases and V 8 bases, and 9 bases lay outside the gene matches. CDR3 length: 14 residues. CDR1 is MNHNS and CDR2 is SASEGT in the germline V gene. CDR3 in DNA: TGTGCCAGCGGTGCCCTGGACAGGGTCTATGGCTACACCTTC. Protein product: CASGALDRVYGYTF.

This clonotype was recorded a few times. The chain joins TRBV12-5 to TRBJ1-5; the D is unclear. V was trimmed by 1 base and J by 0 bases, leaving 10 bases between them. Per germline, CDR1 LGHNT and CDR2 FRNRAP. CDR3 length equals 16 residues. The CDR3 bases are TGTGCTAGTGGTTTGGACCCGAACAATAGCAATCAGCCCCAGCATTTT. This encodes CASGLDPNNSNQPQHF.

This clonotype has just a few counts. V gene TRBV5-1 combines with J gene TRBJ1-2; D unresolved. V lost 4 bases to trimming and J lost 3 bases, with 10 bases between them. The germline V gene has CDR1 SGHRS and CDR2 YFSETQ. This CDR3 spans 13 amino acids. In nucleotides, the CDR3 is TGCGCCAGCAGCCAGGATAAGGACTATGGCTACACCTTC. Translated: CASSQDKDYGYTF.

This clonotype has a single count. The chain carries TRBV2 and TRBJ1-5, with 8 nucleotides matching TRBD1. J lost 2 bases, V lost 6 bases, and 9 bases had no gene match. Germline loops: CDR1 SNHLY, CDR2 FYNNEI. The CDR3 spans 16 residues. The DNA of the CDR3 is TGTGCCAGCAGGGCCGCGGGGACAGGTCGCAATCAGCCCCAGCATTTT. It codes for CASRAAGTGRNQPQHF.

CDR3 protein: CASSPRVAGGYEQYF. CDR3 nucleotides: TGTGCCAGCAGCCCGAGGGTAGCGGGGGGCTACGAGCAGTACTTC. This chain links TRBV11-2 with TRBJ2-7; 10 bases fit TRBD2. The trim removed 5 bases at V and 3 bases at J, leaving 7 bases unmatched. The germline V gene encodes CDR1 SGHAT and CDR2 FQNNGV. CDR3 size: 15 residues.

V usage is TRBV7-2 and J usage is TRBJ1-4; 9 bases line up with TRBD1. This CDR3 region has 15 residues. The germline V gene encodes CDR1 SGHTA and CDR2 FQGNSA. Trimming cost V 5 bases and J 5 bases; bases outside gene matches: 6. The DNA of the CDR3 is TGTGCCAGCAGCACAGGGGGGACAGGGAATGAAAAACTGTTTTTT. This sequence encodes CASSTGGTGNEKLFF.

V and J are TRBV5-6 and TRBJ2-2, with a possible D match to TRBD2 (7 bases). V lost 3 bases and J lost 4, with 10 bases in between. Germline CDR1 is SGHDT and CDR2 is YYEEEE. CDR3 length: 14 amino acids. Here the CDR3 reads CASSWGGATGELFF. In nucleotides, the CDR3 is TGTGCCAGCAGCTGGGGGGGGGCCACCGGGGAGCTGTTTTTT.

In nucleotides, the CDR3 is TGTGCCAGCAGCTTAGGGCAGCTAGTTGCAACTAATGAAAAACTGTTTTTT. Translated, it gives CASSLGQLVATNEKLFF. The chain links TRBV7-6 to TRBJ1-4; D is ambiguous. V gave up 1 base and J gave up 0 bases, with 12 bases separating them. Per germline, CDR1 SGHVS and CDR2 FNYEAQ. This CDR3 is 17 amino acids long.

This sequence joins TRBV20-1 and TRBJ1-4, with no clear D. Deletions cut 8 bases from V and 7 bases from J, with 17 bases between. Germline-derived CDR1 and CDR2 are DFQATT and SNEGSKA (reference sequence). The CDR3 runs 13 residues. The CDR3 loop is CSLRPTGIEKLFF. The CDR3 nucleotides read TGCAGTCTCCGTCCGACCGGTATTGAAAAACTGTTTTTT.

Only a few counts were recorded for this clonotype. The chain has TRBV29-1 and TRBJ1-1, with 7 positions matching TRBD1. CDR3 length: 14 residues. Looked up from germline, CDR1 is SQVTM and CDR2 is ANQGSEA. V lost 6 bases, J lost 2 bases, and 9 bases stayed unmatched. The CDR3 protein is CSVFIGTANTEAFF. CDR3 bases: TGCAGCGTCTTTATTGGGACAGCTAACACTGAAGCTTTCTTT.

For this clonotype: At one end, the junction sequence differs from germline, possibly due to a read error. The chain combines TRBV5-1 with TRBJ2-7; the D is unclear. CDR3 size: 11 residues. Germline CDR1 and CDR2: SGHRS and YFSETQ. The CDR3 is CASRSSYEPYF. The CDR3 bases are TGCGCCAGCAGGTCCTCCTACGAGCCGTACTTC.

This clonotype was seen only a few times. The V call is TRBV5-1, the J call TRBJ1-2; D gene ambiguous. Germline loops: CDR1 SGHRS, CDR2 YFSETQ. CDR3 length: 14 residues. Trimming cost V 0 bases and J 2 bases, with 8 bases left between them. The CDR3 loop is CASSLAQANYGYTF. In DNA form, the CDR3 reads TGCGCCAGCAGCTTGGCCCAAGCGAACTATGGCTACACCTTC.

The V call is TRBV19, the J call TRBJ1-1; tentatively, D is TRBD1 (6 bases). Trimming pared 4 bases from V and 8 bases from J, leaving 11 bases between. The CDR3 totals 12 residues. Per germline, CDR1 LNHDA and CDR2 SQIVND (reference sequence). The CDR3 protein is CASSKQGTEAFF. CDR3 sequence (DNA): TGTGCCAGTAGTAAACAGGGCACCGAAGCTTTCTTT.

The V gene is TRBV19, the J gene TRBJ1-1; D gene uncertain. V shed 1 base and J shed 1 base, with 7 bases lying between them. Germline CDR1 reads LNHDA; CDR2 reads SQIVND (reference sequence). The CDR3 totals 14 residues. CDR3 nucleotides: TGTGCCAGTAGTATAGTACCGGGGAACACTGAAGCTTTCTTT. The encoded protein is CASSIVPGNTEAFF.

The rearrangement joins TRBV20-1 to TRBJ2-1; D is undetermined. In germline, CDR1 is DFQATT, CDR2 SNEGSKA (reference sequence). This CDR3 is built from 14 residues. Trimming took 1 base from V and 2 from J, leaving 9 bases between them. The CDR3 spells CSARATGPYNEQFF. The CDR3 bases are TGCAGTGCTAGAGCTACCGGGCCCTACAATGAGCAGTTCTTC.

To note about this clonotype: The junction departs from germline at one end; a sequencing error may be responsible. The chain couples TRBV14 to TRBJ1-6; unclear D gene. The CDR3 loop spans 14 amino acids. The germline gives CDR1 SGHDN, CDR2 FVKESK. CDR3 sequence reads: CTSSQDDRGTPLHF. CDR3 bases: TGTACCAGCAGCCAAGACGATAGAGGTACACCCCTCCACTTT.

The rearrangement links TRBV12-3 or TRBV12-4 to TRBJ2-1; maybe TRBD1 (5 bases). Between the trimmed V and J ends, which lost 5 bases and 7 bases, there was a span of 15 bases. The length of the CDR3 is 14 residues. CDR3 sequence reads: CASSQNLSGNEQFF. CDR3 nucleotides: TGTGCCAGCAGTCAAAACCTCTCAGGGAATGAGCAGTTCTTC.

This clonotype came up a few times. In DNA form, the CDR3 reads TGTGCCAGCAGCTTAGTTCCGGGAGTGAATGATGAAAAACTGTTTTTT. This translates into CASSLVPGVNDEKLFF. This chain links TRBV7-2 with TRBJ1-4, with no clear D. This CDR3 comprises 16 residues. Per germline, CDR1 SGHTA and CDR2 FQGNSA. V was shortened by 1 base and J by 6 bases, with 15 bases between the two germline ends.

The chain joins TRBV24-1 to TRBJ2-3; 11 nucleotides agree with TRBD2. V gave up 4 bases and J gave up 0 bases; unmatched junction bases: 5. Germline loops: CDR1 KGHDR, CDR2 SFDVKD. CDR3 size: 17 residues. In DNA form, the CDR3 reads TGTGCCACCAGTGACACTAGCGGGGGTTACAGCACAGATACGCAGTATTTT. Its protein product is CATSDTSGGYSTDTQYF.

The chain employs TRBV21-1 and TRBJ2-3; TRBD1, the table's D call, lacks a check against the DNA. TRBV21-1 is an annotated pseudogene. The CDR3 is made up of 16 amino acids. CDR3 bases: TGTGCCAGCAGCAAAGCGCGGACAGGGGGAACAGATACGCAGTATTTT. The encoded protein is CASSKARTGGTDTQYF.

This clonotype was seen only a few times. The CDR3 region is CAWTLGRGSPLHF. The CDR3 nucleotides are TGTGCCTGGACGCTTGGGCGGGGTTCACCCCTCCACTTT. The gene calls are TRBV30 and TRBJ1-6; D not certain. The length of the CDR3 is 13 residues. Trimming stripped 4 bases from V and 9 bases from J, with 13 bases between. Germline CDR1 and CDR2: GTSNPN and SVGIG (reference sequence).

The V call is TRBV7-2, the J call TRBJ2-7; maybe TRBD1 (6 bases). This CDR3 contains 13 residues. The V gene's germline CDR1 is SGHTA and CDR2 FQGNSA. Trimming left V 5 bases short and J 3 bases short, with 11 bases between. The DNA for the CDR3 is TGTGCCAGCAGCCCCGACAGGATCTACGAGCAGTACTTC. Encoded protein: CASSPDRIYEQYF.

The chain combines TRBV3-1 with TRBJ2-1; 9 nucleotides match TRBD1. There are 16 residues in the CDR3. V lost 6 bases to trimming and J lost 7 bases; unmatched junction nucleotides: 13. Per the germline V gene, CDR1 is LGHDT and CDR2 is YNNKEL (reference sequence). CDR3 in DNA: TGTGCCAGCAGTCCAATCAGGGGACAGGGATGGAATGAGCAGTTCTTC. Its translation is CASSPIRGQGWNEQFF.

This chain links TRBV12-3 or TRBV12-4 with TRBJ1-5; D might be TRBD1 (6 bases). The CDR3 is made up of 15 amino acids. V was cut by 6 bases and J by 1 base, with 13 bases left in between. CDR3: CASRQGTGSNQPQHF. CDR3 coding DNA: TGTGCCAGCAGGCAGGGGACGGGAAGCAATCAGCCCCAGCATTTT.